This TCR beta chain was captured by sequencing in a study of CD8 T cells in ankylosing spondylitis. Overall study results and limits: Certain motif variants had earlier been reported in reactive arthritis synovial fluid and blood. A TCR beta motif of eight highly homologous variants appeared characteristic of ankylosing spondylitis blood. Disease-associated clones were CD8+ and fairly uncommon in peripheral blood.

Quantitative 5'-RACE with molecular barcodes generated TCR beta libraries. MiXCR, applied by TCRdb to the 5' RACE reads, yields one record per CDR3 protein. Among 220,000 or so distinct CDR3 sequences listed, over 9.5% were seen once. Germline CDR1 and CDR2: SGHTA and FQGTGA. V shed 5 bases, J shed 1 base, and the junction held 6 bases outside the gene matches. The CDR3 is 15 amino acids. This clonotype has ten or more counts. No antigen is known for it. Sequenced sample: blood, either unsorted or a sorted T cell fraction (not recorded which). The sequence derives from a male donor with ankylosing spondylitis or in good health (not recorded which). The chain couples TRBV7-3 to TRBJ2-3; TRBD2 agrees at 7 bases. CDR3 sequence: CASSNMAGGTDTQYF. The CDR3 DNA reads TGTGCCAGCAGCAACATGGCGGGGGGCACAGATACGCAGTATTTT.